The next 5 T cell receptor beta chains were all read from a single sample in a study of regulatory T cells in long-lasting Graves disease. Both iRepertoire HTBI primers and Arm-PCR of CDR3 regions were used to build the TCR beta libraries. TCRdb reanalysed the multiplex PCR reads using MiXCR and keeps one entry per CDR3 protein. The profile covers about 540,000 distinct CDR3 sequences, with around an eighth appearing a single time and about 10% taken by the ten largest. Time point indicated: newly diagnosed GD, antithyroid drugs for less than 3 months. Construction of the TCR library relied on RNA isolated from PBMCs. The same sample was also studied in work on T cells in Graves' hyperthyroidism and ophthalmopathy.

The sequences come from peripheral blood mononuclear cells (PBMCs), collected at new diagnosis, from a patient treated with antithyroid drugs. The receptors here all came from a man aged 30-40 years with Graves disease.

This clonotype was observed a few times. The CDR3 DNA follows: TGTGCCAGCATCTACGAAAGCGGGGGGTACCAAGAGACCCAGTACTTC. The encoded protein is CASIYESGGYQETQYF. The chain couples TRBV6-1 to TRBJ2-5; 9 bases agree with TRBD2. Losses at the gene ends were 7 bases for V and 0 bases for J; bases not matched to a gene: 9. There are 16 residues in the CDR3. Germline CDR1 reads MNHNS; CDR2 reads SASEGT.

The chain carries TRBV5-1 and TRBJ1-1; D may be TRBD1 (6 bases). Per germline, CDR1 SGHRS and CDR2 YFSETQ. The CDR3 extends over 13 amino acids. Trimming removed 0 bases from V and 5 bases from J, with 8 bases in between. This chain's CDR3 is CASSLEGGTEAFF. DNA for the CDR3: TGCGCCAGCAGCTTGGAGGGGGGGACTGAAGCTTTCTTT.

This clonotype was seen at least ten times. This chain joins TRBV30 and TRBJ2-5, with 8 positions matching TRBD2. Unmatched junction bases numbered 6, after V lost 0 bases and J lost 0 bases. The CDR3 length is 16 residues. Looked up from germline, CDR1 is GTSNPN and CDR2 is SVGIG (reference sequence). CDR3 amino acids: CAWSVLRGVNQETQYF. DNA for the CDR3: TGTGCCTGGAGTGTGTTGCGGGGGGTGAACCAAGAGACCCAGTACTTC.

This clonotype turned up a few times. For the CDR3, the DNA is TGTGCCAGCAGCCAAGGGGGACTACAGGGATATTGGACCGGGGAGCTGTTTTTT. Its protein product is CASSQGGLQGYWTGELFF. The V gene is TRBV3-1, the J gene TRBJ2-2; a weak D match, TRBD2 (7 bases). The V gene's germline CDR1 is LGHDT and CDR2 YNNKEL (reference sequence). The length of the CDR3 is 18 residues. V was pared by 1 base and J by 5 bases, with 20 bases between.

The chain uses TRBV7-8 and TRBJ2-3; D not resolved. Trimming removed 1 base from V and 0 bases from J, with 11 bases in between. In germline, CDR1 is SGHVS, CDR2 FQNEAQ. The CDR3 totals 16 residues. As DNA, the CDR3 is TGTGCCAGCAGCTTAGTCCTACACTCTAGCACAGATACGCAGTATTTT. Translation: CASSLVLHSSTDTQYF.